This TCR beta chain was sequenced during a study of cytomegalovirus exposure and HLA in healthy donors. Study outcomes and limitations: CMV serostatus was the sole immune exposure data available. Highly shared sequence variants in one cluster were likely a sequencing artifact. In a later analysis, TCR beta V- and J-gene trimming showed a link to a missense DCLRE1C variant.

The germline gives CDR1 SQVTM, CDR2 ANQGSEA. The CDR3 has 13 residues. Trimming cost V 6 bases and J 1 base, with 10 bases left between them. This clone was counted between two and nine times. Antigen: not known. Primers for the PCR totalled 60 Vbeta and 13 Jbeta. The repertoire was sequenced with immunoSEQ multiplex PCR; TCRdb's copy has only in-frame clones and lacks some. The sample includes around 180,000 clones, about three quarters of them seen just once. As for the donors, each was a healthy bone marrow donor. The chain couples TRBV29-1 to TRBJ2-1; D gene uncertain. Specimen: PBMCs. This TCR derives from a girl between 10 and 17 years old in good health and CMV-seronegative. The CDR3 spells CSVETVSYNEQFF. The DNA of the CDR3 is TGCAGCGTAGAGACTGTATCCTACAATGAGCAGTTCTTC.